This is a list of T cell receptor beta chains from one sample in a study of blood T cell repertoires in COVID-19. Assay: immunoSEQ multiplex PCR; the TCRdb copy retains only in-frame clones and omits some. The repertoire has some 300,000 clones, under 90% of them found once; the top ten carry 2.5% to 3.5%. The sample was PBMCs or T cells enriched from blood (not recorded which). All receptors come from a woman in her forties or fifties who had been exposed to COVID-19. The CDR3 runs from the conserved cysteine through the conserved F or W. Fields, in order: V gene, D gene, clone size, J gene, CDR3 protein, CDR3 DNA. A D gene is named only where the DNA matches it firmly. A clone size is listed for some rows: how often the clone was seen (once, few, many), or a class if it is expanded.

TRBV30,TRBD1,.,TRBJ1-2,CASWTGGGRNGYTF,TGTGCCTCCTGGACAGGGGGCGGGAGGAATGGCTACACCTTC
TRBV7-2,TRBD2,.,TRBJ2-1,CASSFGTSGASSYNEQFF,TGTGCCAGCAGCTTTGGGACTAGCGGGGCAAGCTCCTACAATGAGCAGTTCTTC
TRBV3-1/TRBV3-2,.,.,TRBJ2-5,CASGPRGQETQYF,TGTGCCAGCGGCCCCAGAGGCCAAGAGACCCAGTACTTC
TRBV21-1,.,.,TRBJ2-2,CASSTKCGTPLGTGELFF,TGTGCCAGCAGTACTAAATGCGGGACCCCACTAGGGACCGGGGAGCTGTTTTTT
TRBV28,TRBD1,.,TRBJ1-5,CASSWTGTYSNQPQHF,TGTGCCAGCAGTTGGACAGGGACGTATAGCAATCAGCCCCAGCATTTT
TRBV4-1,TRBD1,.,TRBJ1-4,CASSQLQQGGSEKLFF,TGCGCCAGCAGCCAATTACAACAGGGGGGAAGTGAAAAACTGTTTTTT
TRBV28,.,few,TRBJ1-5,CASSSPPGSGHF,TGTGCCAGCAGTTCGCCCCCAGGCTCTGGGCATTTT
TRBV4-2,TRBD1,.,TRBJ1-2,CASSQPGTAKDYGYTF,TGTGCCAGCAGCCAACCCGGGACAGCTAAGGACTATGGCTACACCTTC
TRBV10-3,TRBD1,.,TRBJ1-4,CAISETDRVIGNEKLFF,TGTGCCATCAGTGAGACCGACAGGGTGATTGGTAATGAAAAACTGTTTTTT
TRBV28,TRBD1,.,TRBJ1-6,CASRKQGAGNSPLHF,TGTGCCAGCAGGAAACAGGGGGCGGGTAATTCACCCCTCCACTTT
TRBV7-9,.,.,TRBJ2-1,CASSLSTAQNEQFF,TGTGCCAGCAGCTTGAGTACAGCCCAAAATGAGCAGTTCTTC
TRBV28,TRBD1,once,TRBJ1-2,CASSLYRDRRPGYGYTF,TGTGCCAGCAGTTTATACCGGGACAGGAGGCCGGGGTATGGCTACACCTTC
TRBV28,TRBD1,.,TRBJ1-1,CASSSRDRGRNTEAFF,TGTGCCAGCAGTTCCCGGGACAGGGGGCGGAACACTGAAGCTTTCTTT
TRBV7-9,.,.,TRBJ1-1,CASSHEVGSTEAFF,TGTGCCAGCAGCCACGAGGTTGGTAGCACTGAAGCTTTCTTT
TRBV19,.,.,TRBJ1-1,CASSWPAGGGPEAFF,TGTGCCAGTAGTTGGCCGGCCGGGGGGGGTCCTGAAGCTTTCTTT
TRBV9,TRBD1,.,TRBJ2-1,CASSPQTGTGINEQFF,TGTGCCAGCAGCCCTCAGACCGGGACAGGGATCAATGAGCAGTTCTTC
TRBV5-8,TRBD2,.,TRBJ2-7,CASSLAGGGGFYEQYF,TGTGCCAGCAGCTTGGCCGGGGGCGGGGGGTTCTACGAGCAGTACTTC
TRBV7-9,.,.,TRBJ1-3,CASRGSSGNTIYF,TGTGCCAGCAGGGGCTCCTCTGGAAACACCATATATTTT
TRBV3-1/TRBV3-2,TRBD1,.,TRBJ2-1,CASSQDVSRGRNEQFF,TGTGCCAGCAGCCAAGATGTGAGTAGGGGGCGAAATGAGCAGTTCTTC